This is a list of T cell receptor beta chains from one sample in a study of cytomegalovirus exposure and HLA in healthy donors. Clones were sequenced by immunoSEQ multiplex PCR, and TCRdb holds only the in-frame ones, with some missing. The table records about 150,000 clones, roughly 83% of them present only once. Sequenced sample: PBMCs. The receptor source for this set is a boy between 2 and 15 years old in good health and CMV-seronegative. The CDR3 runs from the conserved cysteine through the conserved F or W. Fields, in order: D gene, clone size, J gene, V gene, CDR3 DNA, CDR3 protein. D genes are given only for firm matches. Size tells how often a clone was seen (once, few, many) or the class of an expanded clone, and some rows leave it out.

TRBD2	-	TRBJ2-5	TRBV30	TGTGCCTGGAGCGAGGGGACTAGCGGGCAAGAGACCCAGTACTTC	CAWSEGTSGQETQYF
-	-	TRBJ1-1	TRBV2	TGTGCCAGCAGTGAAGGTCGGGGTCCCCTGAACACTGAAGCTTTCTTT	CASSEGRGPLNTEAFF
TRBD2	-	TRBJ2-2	TRBV5-5	TGTGCCAGCAGCACGGGACTAGCGGCAAACACCGGGGAGCTGTTTTTT	CASSTGLAANTGELFF
-	-	TRBJ2-1	TRBV5-5	TGTGCCAGCACCCCAACAGAGAACTCCTACAATGAGCAGTTCTTC	CASTPTENSYNEQFF
TRBD1	once	TRBJ2-7	TRBV5-1	TGCGCCAGCAATCTGTGGACAGGGACGCCCTACGAGCAGTACTTC	CASNLWTGTPYEQYF
TRBD2	-	TRBJ2-2	TRBV4-2	TGTGCCAGCAGCCAAGATCGTACAGCGGGAGCTCAAAAAACCGGGGAGCTGTTTTTT	CASSQDRTAGAQKTGELFF
-	few	TRBJ2-7	TRBV6-5	TGTGCCAGCAGTTCACTCGCTGAGGGTGACTACGAGCAGTACTTC	CASSSLAEGDYEQYF
-	-	TRBJ2-7	TRBV11-3	TGTGCCAGCAGCTTGACAGGCTTCTCCTACGAGCAGTACTTC	CASSLTGFSYEQYF
-	-	TRBJ2-1	TRBV7-2	TGTGCCAGCAGCTTGGACAGATCATATCACAATGAGCAGTTCTTC	CASSLDRSYHNEQFF
-	-	TRBJ1-3	TRBV15	TGTGCCACCAGTAGCGGGGGCCAGGGAAACACCATATATTTT	CATSSGGQGNTIYF
TRBD2	-	TRBJ2-1	TRBV6-1	TGTGCCAGCAGTGACAAAGGACTAAGCGGGAGGAGCAATGAGCAGTTCTTC	CASSDKGLSGRSNEQFF
TRBD2	-	TRBJ2-3	TRBV28	TGTGCCAGCAGTTACCGGGAGGGCCCCACAGATACGCAGTATTTT	CASSYREGPTDTQYF
-	-	TRBJ1-2	TRBV18	TGTGCCAGCTCACCCGGGTCCGACTATGGCTACACCTTC	CASSPGSDYGYTF
TRBD2	-	TRBJ2-1	TRBV18	TGTGCCAGCTCACCGGGTAGCGGGAGGGCCCCGGACAACCTCCACGGTGAGCAGTTCTTC	CASSPGSGRAPDNLHGEQFF
-	-	TRBJ2-7	TRBV11-2	TGTGCCAGCAGCTTATTCAGGGCGAGCTCCTACGAGCAGTACTTC	CASSLFRASSYEQYF
-	-	TRBJ1-3	TRBV2	TGTGCCAGCAGTACGGACACGTCTGGAAACACCATATATTTT	CASSTDTSGNTIYF
TRBD2	-	TRBJ2-7	TRBV7-6	TGTGCCAGCAGCATCGGGACTAGCGGGAGTTCCTCCTACGAGCAGTACTTC	CASSIGTSGSSSYEQYF
-	few	TRBJ1-5	TRBV29-1	TGCAGCGTTGGACAGGAGCCCAATCAGCCCCAGCATTTT	CSVGQEPNQPQHF
-	-	TRBJ1-3	TRBV13	TGTGCCAGCAGCTTCGGGGGGCCATCTGGAAACACCATATATTTT	CASSFGGPSGNTIYF
-	-	TRBJ1-1	TRBV18	TGTGCCAGCTCACTCTCGAACACTGAAGCTTTCTTT	CASSLSNTEAFF
TRBD1	once	TRBJ2-7	TRBV5-6	TGTGCCAGCGAGCGAAGGACAGGAGCTTACGAGCAGTACTTC	CASERRTGAYEQYF
-	once	TRBJ1-4	TRBV28	TGTGCCAGCAGTTTAGGTACTACAACTAATGAAAAACTGTTTTTT	CASSLGTTTNEKLFF
TRBD2	-	TRBJ2-3	TRBV30	TGTGCCTGGAGTGACACTAGCGGCTACACAGATACGCAGTATTTT	CAWSDTSGYTDTQYF
-	few	TRBJ1-1	TRBV29-1	TGCAGCGCCGCAGAAGGGAGGACCACTGAAGCTTTCTTT	CSAAEGRTTEAFF
-	-	TRBJ1-5	TRBV6-1	TGTGCCAGCAGGGGATGGCGGGGGAGCAATCAGCCCCAGCATTTT	CASRGWRGSNQPQHF
-	few	TRBJ2-1	TRBV6-6	TGTGCCAGCAGGGACTTGAACAATGAGCAGTTCTTC	CASRDLNNEQFF
-	few	TRBJ1-5	TRBV2	TGTGCCAGCAGCGCGCAGGGTTTAGGGCAGCCCCAGCATTTT	CASSAQGLGQPQHF
-	-	TRBJ2-1	TRBV9	TGTGCCAGCAGCGAACCGGAGGGCCAACCCTCCTACAATGAGCAGTTCTTC	CASSEPEGQPSYNEQFF
-	-	TRBJ2-7	TRBV7-9	TGTGCCAGCAGCTTCAGGTCCGCCTACGAGCAGTACTTC	CASSFRSAYEQYF
-	-	TRBJ2-7	TRBV7-2	TGTGCCAGCAGCCGACGGGTTACCTACGAGCAGTACTTC	CASSRRVTYEQYF
TRBD1	-	TRBJ2-5	TRBV5-4	TGTGCCAGCAGCCGTGACTTCGGGACAGAACAAGAGACCCAGTACTTC	CASSRDFGTEQETQYF
TRBD1	once	TRBJ2-3	TRBV5-4	TGTGCCAGCAGGCACAACAGGGGTCGTCCCGTCACAGATACGCAGTATTTT	CASRHNRGRPVTDTQYF
-	-	TRBJ1-2	TRBV27	TGTGCCAGCACCCTGACTCAGGGTAACAGACATGGCTACACCTTC	CASTLTQGNRHGYTF
TRBD2	-	TRBJ2-5	TRBV13	TGTGCCAGCAGCTTAGGACTAGCGGGAACAGAGACCCAGTACTTC	CASSLGLAGTETQYF
TRBD1	-	TRBJ2-7	TRBV5-6	TGTGCCAGCAGCTTGGCCCGGGGACAGGGAGGCTACGAGCAGTACTTC	CASSLARGQGGYEQYF
-	-	TRBJ2-7	TRBV5-1	TGCGCCAGCAGCCGTGACAATTCCTACGAGCAGTACTTC	CASSRDNSYEQYF
TRBD1	-	TRBJ1-2	TRBV7-9	TGTGCCAGCAGCCCTTGGGACAGGGACTATGGCTACACCTTC	CASSPWDRDYGYTF
-	-	TRBJ2-1	TRBV5-1	TGCGCCAGCAGCTTGGAGAGAGGGTACAATGAGCAGTTCTTC	CASSLERGYNEQFF
TRBD1	-	TRBJ1-1	TRBV7-3	TGTGCCAGCAGCTCACAGGGGGACACTGAAGCTTTCTTT	CASSSQGDTEAFF
TRBD1	-	TRBJ2-7	TRBV10-1	TGCGCCAGCAGTTCCGACGGACAGGGCTACGAGCAGTACTTC	CASSSDGQGYEQYF
-	-	TRBJ2-7	TRBV6-5	TGTGCCACCCTGTGGGGAGATTTCTACGAGCAGTACTTC	CATLWGDFYEQYF
-	few	TRBJ1-4	TRBV25-1	TGTGCCAGCAGTGAATGGGAGGGGCGGGAAAGAAAACTGTTTTTT	CASSEWEGRERKLFF